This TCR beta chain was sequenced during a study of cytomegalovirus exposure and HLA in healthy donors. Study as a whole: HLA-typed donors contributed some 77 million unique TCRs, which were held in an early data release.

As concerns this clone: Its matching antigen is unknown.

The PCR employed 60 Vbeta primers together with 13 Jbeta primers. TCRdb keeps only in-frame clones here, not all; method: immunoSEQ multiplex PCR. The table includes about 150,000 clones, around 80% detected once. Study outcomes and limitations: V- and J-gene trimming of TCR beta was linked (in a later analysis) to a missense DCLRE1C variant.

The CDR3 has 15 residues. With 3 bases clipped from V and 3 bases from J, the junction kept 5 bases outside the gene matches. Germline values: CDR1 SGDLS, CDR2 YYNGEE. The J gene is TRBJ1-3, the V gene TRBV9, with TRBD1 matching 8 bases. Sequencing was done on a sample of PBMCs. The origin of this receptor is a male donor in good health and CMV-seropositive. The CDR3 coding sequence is TGTGCCAGCAGCGGAGGGACAGGTGATGGAAACACCATATATTTT. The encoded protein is CASSGGTGDGNTIYF.